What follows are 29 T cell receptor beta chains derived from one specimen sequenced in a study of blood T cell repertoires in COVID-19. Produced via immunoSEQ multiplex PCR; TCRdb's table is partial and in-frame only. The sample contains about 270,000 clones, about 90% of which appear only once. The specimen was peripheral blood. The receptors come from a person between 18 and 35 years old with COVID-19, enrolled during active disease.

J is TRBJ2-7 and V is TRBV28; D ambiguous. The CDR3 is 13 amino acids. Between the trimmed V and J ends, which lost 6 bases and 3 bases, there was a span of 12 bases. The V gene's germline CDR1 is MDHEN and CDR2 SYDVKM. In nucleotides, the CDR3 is TGTGCCAGCAGCTTGACTCGACTCTACGAGCAGTACTTC. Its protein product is CASSLTRLYEQYF.

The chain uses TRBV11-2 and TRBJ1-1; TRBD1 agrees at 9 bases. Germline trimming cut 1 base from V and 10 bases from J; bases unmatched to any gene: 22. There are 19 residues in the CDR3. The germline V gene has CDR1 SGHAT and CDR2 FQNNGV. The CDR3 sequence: CASSLVLRRTGVPGGLAFF. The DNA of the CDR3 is TGTGCCAGCAGCTTAGTATTGAGGAGGACAGGGGTCCCGGGGGGTTTAGCTTTCTTT.

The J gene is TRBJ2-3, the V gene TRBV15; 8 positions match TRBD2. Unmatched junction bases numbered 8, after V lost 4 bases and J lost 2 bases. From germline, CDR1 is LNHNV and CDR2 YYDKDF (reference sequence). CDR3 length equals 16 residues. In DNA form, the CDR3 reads TGTGCCACCAGCAAGCCAGCGGGAGATTTCACAGATACGCAGTATTTT. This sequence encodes CATSKPAGDFTDTQYF.

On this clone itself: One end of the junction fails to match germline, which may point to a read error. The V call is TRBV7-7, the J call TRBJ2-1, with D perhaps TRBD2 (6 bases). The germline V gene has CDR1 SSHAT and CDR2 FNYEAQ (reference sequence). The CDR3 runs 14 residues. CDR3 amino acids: CASSWTMGSNEQFF. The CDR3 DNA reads TGTGCTAGCAGCTGGACTATGGGCTCCAATGAGCAGTTCTTC.

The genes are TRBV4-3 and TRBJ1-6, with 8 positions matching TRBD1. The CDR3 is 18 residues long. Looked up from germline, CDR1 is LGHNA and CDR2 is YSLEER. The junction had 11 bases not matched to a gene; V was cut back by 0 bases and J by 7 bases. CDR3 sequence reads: CASSQERAGQGWNSPLHF. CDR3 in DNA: TGCGCCAGCAGCCAAGAACGAGCCGGACAGGGATGGAATTCACCCCTCCACTTT.

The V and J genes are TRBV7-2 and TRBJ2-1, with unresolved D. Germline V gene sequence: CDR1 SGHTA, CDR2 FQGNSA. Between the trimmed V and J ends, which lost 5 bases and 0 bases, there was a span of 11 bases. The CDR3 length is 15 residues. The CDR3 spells CASSVDRSSYNEQFF. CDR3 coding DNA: TGTGCCAGCAGCGTTGACCGGAGCTCCTACAATGAGCAGTTCTTC.

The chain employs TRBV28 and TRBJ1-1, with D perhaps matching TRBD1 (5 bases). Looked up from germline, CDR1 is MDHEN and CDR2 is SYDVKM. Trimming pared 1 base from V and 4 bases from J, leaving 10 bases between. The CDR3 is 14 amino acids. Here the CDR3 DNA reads TGTGCCAGCAGTTTATTAAGGGGCGCCACTGAAGCTTTCTTT. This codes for CASSLLRGATEAFF. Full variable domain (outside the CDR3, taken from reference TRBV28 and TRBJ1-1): DVKVTQSSRYLVKRTGEKVFLECVQDMDHENMFWYRQDPGLGLRLIYFSYDVKMKEKGDIPEGYSVSREKKERFSLILESASTNQTSMYLCASSLLRGATEAFFGQGTRLTVV.

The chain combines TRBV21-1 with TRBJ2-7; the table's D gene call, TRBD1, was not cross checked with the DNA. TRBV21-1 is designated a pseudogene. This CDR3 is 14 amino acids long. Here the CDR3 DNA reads TGTGCCAGCAGCGCCCGACAGGGGGCTTGGGAGCAGTACTTC. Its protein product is CASSARQGAWEQYF.

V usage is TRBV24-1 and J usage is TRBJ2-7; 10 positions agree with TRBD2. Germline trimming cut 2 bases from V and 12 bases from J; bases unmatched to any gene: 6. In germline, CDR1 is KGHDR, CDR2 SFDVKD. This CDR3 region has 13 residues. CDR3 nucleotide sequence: TGTGCCACCAGTGATTCCCGGACTAGCGGAATGTACTTC. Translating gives CATSDSRTSGMYF.

CDR3 residues: CASSTGQGLRTEAFF. The CDR3 nucleotides are TGTGCCAGCAGCACCGGACAGGGGCTGCGGACTGAAGCTTTCTTT. The J gene is TRBJ1-1, the V gene TRBV5-4, with TRBD1 matching over 9 bases. Germline loops: CDR1 SGHNT, CDR2 YYREEE (reference sequence). This CDR3 is built from 15 residues. V shed 4 bases, J shed 5 bases, and the junction held 9 bases outside the gene matches.

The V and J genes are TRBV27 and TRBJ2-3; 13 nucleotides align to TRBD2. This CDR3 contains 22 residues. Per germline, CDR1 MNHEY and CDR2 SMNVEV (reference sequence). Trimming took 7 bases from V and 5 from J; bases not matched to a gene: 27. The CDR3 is CASKASFGGLGTSGKRGDTQYF. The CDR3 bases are TGTGCCAGCAAAGCCTCCTTCGGCGGTTTAGGGACTAGCGGGAAGAGAGGAGATACGCAGTATTTT.

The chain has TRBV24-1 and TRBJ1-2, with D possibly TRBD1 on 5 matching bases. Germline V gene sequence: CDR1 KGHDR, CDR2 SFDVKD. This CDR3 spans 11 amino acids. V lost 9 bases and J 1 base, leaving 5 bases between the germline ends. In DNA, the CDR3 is TGTGCCACCCAGGGTAACTATGGCTACACCTTC. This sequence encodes CATQGNYGYTF.

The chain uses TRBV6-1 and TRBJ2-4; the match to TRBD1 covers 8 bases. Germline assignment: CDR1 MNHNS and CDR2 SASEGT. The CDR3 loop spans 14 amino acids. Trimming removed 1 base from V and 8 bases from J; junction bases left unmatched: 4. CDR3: CASSEGTGWDIQYF. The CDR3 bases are TGTGCCAGCAGTGAAGGGACAGGGTGGGACATTCAGTACTTC.

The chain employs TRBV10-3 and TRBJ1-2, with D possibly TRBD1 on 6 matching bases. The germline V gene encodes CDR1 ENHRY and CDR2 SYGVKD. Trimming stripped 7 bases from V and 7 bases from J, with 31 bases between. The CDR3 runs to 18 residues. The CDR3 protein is CAITRWSGTPFLLGGYTF. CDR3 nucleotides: TGTGCCATCACTCGTTGGTCCGGGACACCCTTTCTTTTAGGTGGCTACACCTTC.

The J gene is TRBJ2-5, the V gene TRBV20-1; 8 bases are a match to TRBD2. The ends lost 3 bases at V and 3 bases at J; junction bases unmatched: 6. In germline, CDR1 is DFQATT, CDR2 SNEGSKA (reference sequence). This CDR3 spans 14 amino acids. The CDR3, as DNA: TGCAGTGCTAGTGATAGCGGGATAAAAGAGACCCAGTACTTC. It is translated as CSASDSGIKETQYF.

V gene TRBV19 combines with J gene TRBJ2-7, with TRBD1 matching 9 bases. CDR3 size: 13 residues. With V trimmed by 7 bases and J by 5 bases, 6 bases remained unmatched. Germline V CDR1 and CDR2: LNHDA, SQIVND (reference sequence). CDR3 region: CASKGQGKNEQYF. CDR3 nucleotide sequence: TGTGCCAGTAAGGGACAGGGAAAAAACGAGCAGTACTTC.

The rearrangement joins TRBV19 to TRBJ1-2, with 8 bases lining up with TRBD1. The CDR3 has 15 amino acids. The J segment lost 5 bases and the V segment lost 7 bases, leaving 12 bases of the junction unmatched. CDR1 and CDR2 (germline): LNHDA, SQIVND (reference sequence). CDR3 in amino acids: CASKRNADRGYGYTF. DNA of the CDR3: TGTGCCAGTAAACGAAACGCCGACAGGGGTTATGGCTACACCTTC.

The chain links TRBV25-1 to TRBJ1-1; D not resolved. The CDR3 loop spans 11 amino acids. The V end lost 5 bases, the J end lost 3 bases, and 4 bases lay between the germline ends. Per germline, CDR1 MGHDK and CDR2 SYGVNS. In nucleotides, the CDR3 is TGTGCCAGCAGTCAGTACACTGAAGCTTTCTTT. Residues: CASSQYTEAFF.

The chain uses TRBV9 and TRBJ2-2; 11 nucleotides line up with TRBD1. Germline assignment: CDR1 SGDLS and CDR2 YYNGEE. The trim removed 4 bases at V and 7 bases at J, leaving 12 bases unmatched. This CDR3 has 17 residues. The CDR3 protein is CASSSPRDRGNDGELFF. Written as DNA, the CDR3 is TGTGCCAGCAGCTCCCCCCGGGACAGGGGGAATGACGGGGAGCTGTTTTTT.

CDR3 region: CASSLLGPTEAFF. The CDR3 DNA follows: TGTGCCAGCAGTTTGCTGGGGCCCACTGAAGCTTTCTTT. The rearrangement links TRBV28 to TRBJ1-1, with D tentatively TRBD1 (5 bases). Between the trimmed V and J ends, which lost 3 bases and 4 bases, there was a span of 9 bases. The CDR3 runs to 13 residues. Germline CDR1 MDHEN, CDR2 SYDVKM.

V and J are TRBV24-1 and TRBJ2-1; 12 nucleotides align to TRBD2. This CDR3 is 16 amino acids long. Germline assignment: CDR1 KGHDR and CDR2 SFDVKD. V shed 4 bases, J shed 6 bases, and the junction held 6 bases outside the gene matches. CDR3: CATSEPTSGRSNEQFF. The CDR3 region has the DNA TGTGCCACCAGTGAACCCACTAGCGGGAGGAGCAATGAGCAGTTCTTC.

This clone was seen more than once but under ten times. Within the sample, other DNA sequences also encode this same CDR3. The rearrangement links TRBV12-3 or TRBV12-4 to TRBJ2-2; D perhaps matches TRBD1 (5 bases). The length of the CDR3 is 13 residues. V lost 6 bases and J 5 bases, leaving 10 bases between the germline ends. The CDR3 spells CASSPGWTGELFF. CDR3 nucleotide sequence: TGTGCCAGCAGCCCAGGGTGGACCGGGGAGCTGTTTTTT.

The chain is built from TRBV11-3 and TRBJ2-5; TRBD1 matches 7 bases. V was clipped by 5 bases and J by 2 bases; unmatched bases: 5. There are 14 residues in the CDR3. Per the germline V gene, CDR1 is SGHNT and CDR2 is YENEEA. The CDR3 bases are TGTGCCAGCAGCCAAGGGACAGAACAAGAGACCCAGTACTTC. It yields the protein CASSQGTEQETQYF.

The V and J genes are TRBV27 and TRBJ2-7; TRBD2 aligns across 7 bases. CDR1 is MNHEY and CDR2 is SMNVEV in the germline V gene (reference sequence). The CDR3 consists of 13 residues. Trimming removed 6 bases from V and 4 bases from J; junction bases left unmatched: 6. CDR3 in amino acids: CASSGRGVYEQYF. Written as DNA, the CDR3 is TGTGCCAGCAGCGGTCGGGGGGTTTACGAGCAGTACTTC.

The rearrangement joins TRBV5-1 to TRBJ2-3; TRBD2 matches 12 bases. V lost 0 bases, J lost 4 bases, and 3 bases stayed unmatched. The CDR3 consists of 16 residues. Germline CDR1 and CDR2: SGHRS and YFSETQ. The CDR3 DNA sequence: TGCGCCAGCAGCTTGGGACTAGCGGGAGAATCAGATACGCAGTATTTT. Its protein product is CASSLGLAGESDTQYF.

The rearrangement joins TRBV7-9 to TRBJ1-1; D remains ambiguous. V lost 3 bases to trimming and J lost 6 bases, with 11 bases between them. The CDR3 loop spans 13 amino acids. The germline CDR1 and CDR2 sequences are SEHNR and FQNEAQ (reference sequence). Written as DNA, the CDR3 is TGTGCCAGCAGCTTGGGTCGAGAGGCTGAAGCTTTCTTT. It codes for CASSLGREAEAFF.

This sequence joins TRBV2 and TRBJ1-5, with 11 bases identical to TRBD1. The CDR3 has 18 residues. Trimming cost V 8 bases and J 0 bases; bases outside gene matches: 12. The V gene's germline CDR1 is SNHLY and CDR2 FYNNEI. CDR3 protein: CASDDGTGGPYSNQPQHF. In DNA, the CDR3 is TGTGCCAGCGATGATGGGACAGGGGGTCCGTATAGCAATCAGCCCCAGCATTTT.

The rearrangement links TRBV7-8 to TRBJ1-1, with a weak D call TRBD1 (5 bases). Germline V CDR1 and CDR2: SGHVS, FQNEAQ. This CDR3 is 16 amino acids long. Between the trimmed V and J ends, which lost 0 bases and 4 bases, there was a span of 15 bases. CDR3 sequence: CASSLAGWGESTEAFF. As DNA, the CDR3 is TGTGCCAGCAGCTTAGCTGGATGGGGCGAGAGCACTGAAGCTTTCTTT.

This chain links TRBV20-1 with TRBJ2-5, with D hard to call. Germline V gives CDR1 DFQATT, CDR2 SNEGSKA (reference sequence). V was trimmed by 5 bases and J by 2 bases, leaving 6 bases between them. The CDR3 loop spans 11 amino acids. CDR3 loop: CSADFQETQYF. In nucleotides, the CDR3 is TGCAGTGCTGACTTTCAAGAGACCCAGTACTTC.